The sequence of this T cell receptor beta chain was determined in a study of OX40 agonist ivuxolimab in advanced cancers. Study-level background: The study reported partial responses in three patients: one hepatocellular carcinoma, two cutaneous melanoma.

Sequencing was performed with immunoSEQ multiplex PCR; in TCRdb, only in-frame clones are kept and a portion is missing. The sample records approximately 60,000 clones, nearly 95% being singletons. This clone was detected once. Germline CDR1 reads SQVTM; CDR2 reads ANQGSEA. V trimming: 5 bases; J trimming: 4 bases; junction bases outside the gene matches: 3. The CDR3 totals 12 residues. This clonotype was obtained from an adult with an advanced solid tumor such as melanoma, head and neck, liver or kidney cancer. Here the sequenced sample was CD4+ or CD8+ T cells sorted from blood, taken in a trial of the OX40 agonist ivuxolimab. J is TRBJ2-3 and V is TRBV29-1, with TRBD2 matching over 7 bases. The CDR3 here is CSVLGRADTQYF. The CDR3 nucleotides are TGCAGCGTTTTGGGGAGGGCAGATACGCAGTATTTT.